The 5 T cell receptor beta chains in this list originate from one sample, sequenced in a study of shared T cell receptors in the human thymus. Only in-frame clones appear in the TCRdb table, and some are missing; sequencing was by immunoSEQ multiplex PCR. The sample records roughly 700,000 clones, 85% to 90% being singletons. These records were also assigned to another study, of human thymus T cells.

The sample consisted of thymocytes. The receptor source for this set is a boy younger than two with a congenital heart defect.

The chain employs TRBV4-2 and TRBJ2-5; TRBD2 matches at 12 bases. The CDR3 loop spans 15 amino acids. Germline-derived CDR1 and CDR2 are LGHNA and YNFKEQ. The V gene end was trimmed by 0 bases and the J gene end by 4 bases; junction bases not matched to a gene: 0. Here the CDR3 reads CASSQELAGGETQYF. In DNA form, the CDR3 reads TGTGCCAGCAGCCAAGAACTAGCGGGAGGAGAGACCCAGTACTTC.

The rearrangement uses TRBV6-5 and TRBJ2-1, with 12 bases matching TRBD2. V dropped 2 bases and J dropped 9; count of bases not matched to a gene: 5. The CDR3 has 15 residues. Per germline, CDR1 MNHEY and CDR2 SVGAGI. The CDR3 reads CASSYRTSGAREQFF. In DNA form, the CDR3 reads TGTGCCAGCAGTTACCGGACTAGCGGGGCACGTGAGCAGTTCTTC.

This chain uses TRBV5-4 with TRBJ2-7, with 9 bases identical to TRBD2. The CDR3 has 15 amino acids. V was clipped by 4 bases and J by 3 bases; unmatched bases: 8. Germline V lookup: CDR1 SGHNT, CDR2 YYREEE (reference sequence). This CDR3 is CASSPGSGRGYEQYF. The CDR3 DNA reads TGTGCCAGCAGCCCGGGTAGCGGGAGAGGCTACGAGCAGTACTTC.

The chain has TRBV10-3 and TRBJ1-2, with TRBD1 identical over 7 bases. From germline, CDR1 is ENHRY and CDR2 SYGVKD. This CDR3 contains 16 residues. Trimming at V came to 5 bases and at J to 3 bases, leaving 12 bases not matched to a gene. The CDR3 sequence is CAISLKHRGAHYGYTF. DNA for the CDR3: TGTGCCATCAGTTTGAAGCACAGGGGCGCCCACTATGGCTACACCTTC.

The CDR3 DNA reads as TGTGCCAGCAGCAGGCCGGGACTAGCGGGATCCAATGAGCAGTTCTTC. Protein sequence: CASSRPGLAGSNEQFF. The J gene is TRBJ2-1, the V gene TRBV13, with TRBD2 identical over 13 bases. Germline V lookup: CDR1 PRHDT, CDR2 FYEKMQ (reference sequence). With 5 bases clipped from V and 6 bases from J, the junction kept 7 bases outside the gene matches. The CDR3 is 16 amino acids.